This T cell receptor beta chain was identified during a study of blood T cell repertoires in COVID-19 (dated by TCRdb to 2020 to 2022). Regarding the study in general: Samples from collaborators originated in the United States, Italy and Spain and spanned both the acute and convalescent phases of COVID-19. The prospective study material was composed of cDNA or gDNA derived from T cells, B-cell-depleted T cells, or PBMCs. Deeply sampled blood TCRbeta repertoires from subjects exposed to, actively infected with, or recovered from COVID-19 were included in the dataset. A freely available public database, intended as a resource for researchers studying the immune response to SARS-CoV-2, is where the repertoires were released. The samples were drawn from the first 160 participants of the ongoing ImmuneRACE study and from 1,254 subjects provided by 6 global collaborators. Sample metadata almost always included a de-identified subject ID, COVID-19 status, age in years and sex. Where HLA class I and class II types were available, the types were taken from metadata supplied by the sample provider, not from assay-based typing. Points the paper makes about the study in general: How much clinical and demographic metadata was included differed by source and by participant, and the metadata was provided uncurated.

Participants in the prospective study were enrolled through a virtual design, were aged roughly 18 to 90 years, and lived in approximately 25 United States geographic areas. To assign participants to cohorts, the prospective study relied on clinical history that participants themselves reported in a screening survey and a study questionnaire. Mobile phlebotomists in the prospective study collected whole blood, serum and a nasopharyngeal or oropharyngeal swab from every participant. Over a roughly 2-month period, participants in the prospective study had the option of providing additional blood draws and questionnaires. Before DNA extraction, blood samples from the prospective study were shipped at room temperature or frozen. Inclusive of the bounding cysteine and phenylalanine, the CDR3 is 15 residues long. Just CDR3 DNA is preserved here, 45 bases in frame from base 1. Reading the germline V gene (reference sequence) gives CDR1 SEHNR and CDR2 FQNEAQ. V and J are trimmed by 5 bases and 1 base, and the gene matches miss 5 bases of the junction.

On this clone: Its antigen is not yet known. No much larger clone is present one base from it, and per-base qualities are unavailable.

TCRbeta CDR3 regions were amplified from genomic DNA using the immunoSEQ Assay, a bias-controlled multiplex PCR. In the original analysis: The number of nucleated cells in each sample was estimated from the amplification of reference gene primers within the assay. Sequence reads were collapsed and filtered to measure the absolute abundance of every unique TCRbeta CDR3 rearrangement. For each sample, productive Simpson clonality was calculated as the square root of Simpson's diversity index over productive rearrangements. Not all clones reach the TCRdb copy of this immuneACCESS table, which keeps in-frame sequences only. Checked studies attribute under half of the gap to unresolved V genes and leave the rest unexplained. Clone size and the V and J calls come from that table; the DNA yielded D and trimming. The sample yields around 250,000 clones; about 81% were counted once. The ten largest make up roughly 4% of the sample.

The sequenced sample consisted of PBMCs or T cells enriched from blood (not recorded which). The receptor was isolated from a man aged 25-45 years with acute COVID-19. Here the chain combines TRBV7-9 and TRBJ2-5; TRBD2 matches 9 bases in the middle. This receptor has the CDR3 CASSPSGGPQETQYF. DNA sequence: TGTGCCAGCAGCCCCAGCGGGGGGCCCCAAGAGACCCAGTACTTC.